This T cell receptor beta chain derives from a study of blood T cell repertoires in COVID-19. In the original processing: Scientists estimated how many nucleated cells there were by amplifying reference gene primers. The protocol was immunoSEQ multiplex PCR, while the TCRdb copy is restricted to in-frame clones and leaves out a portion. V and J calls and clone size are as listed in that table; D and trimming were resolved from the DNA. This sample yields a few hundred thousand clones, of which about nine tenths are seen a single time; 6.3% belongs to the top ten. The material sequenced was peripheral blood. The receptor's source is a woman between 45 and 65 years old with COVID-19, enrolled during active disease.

The chain's CDR3 is CASSQDSTYEQYF. The CDR3 region has the DNA TGTGCCAGCAGCCAGGACAGTACCTACGAGCAGTACTTC. The gene calls are TRBV3-1 (or the pseudogene TRBV3-2) and TRBJ2-7; TRBD1 is a possible D gene (6 bases). Trimming stripped 3 bases from V and 2 bases from J, with 8 bases between. There are 13 residues in the CDR3. Germline V CDR1 and CDR2: LGHDT, YNNKEL (reference sequence).